This T cell receptor (beta chain) was profiled in a study of cytomegalovirus exposure and HLA in healthy donors. In the study overall: Earlier work reported approximately 100 million unique TCR beta sequences from about 170 million T cells.

The V gene's germline CDR1 is SNHLY and CDR2 FYNNEI. Trimming stripped 6 bases from V and 2 bases from J, with 4 bases between. The CDR3 extends over 12 amino acids. The PCR was carried out with 60 Vbeta primers and 13 Jbeta primers. Assay: immunoSEQ multiplex PCR; the TCRdb copy retains only in-frame clones and omits some. This table has about 130,000 clones, approximately 74% appearing once. The rearrangement links TRBV2 to TRBJ2-2; D is undetermined. This clonotype originated in a man younger than 35 in good health and CMV-seropositive. Material for sequencing was PBMCs. This CDR3 is CASSRNTGELFF. In DNA form, the CDR3 reads TGTGCCAGCAGCAGAAACACCGGGGAGCTGTTTTTT.